This T cell receptor beta chain emerged from a study of identifying expanded T cells in peripheral blood. General study results and limits: Technical replicates showed approximately 1.2 changed clones; two weeks around 15; four weeks 19. Across healthy donors, higher total template counts meant significantly greater approximately two-week count variance.

During the collection period, no donor immune events like infections were recorded. CDR3 length: 13 residues. Germline trimming cut 4 bases from V and 9 bases from J; bases unmatched to any gene: 8. The germline gives CDR1 SGHAT, CDR2 FQNNGV. Clones were read by immunoSEQ multiplex PCR, and TCRdb kept only the in-frame ones, dropping some. The repertoire holds about 86,000 clones, with approximately 86% as singletons. Of note for this clone: Its antigen is unidentified.

This clonotype originated in a person aged 18 to 75 in good health. The sequenced sample consisted of blood. The gene calls are TRBV11-2 and TRBJ2-5, with 7 bases aligning to TRBD2. The DNA of the CDR3 is TGTGCCAGCAGCTCCTCGGGACTAACTTCCCAGTACTTC. Protein: CASSSSGLTSQYF.